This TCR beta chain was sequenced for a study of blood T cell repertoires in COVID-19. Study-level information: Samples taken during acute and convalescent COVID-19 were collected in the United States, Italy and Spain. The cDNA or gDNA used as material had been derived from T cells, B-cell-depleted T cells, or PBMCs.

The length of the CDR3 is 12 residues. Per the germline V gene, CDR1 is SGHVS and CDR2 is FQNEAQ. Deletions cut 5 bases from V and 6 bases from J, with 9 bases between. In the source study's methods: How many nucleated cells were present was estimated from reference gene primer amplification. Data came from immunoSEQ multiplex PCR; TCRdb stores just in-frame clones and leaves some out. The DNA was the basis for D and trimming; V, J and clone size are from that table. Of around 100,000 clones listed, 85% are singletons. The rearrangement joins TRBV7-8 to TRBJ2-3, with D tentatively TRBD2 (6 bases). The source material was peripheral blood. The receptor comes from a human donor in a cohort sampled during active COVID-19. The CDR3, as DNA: TGTGCCAGCAGCCTACGGGAGGATACGCAGTATTTT. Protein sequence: CASSLREDTQYF.